This TCR beta chain is drawn from a study of CD8 T cells in Susac syndrome. Reverse transcription of roughly 0.5 to 1 ug RNA used random hexamers. The amplification used immunoSEQ multiplex PCR on TCR beta CDR3; it spanned 54 Vbeta and 13 Jbeta. MiXCR was run by TCRdb on the immunoSEQ multiplex PCR reads, yielding one entry per CDR3 protein. The profile shows some 110,000 distinct CDR3 sequences, just under 95% of them singletons. Negative magnetic isolation gave CD8+ and CD4+ cells; FACS enriched CD8+ TEMRA. The TCR originated in a human donor with multiple sclerosis. What was sequenced was CD4+ T cells from PBMCs.

Written as DNA, the CDR3 is TGTGCCAGCAGTGAGCTGACAGGGTTGAACGGGGAGCTGTTTTTT. It yields the protein CASSELTGLNGELFF. The V and J genes are TRBV2 and TRBJ2-2; 7 bases are shared with TRBD1. J was trimmed by 7 bases and V by 3 bases; bases with no gene match: 8. Looked up from germline, CDR1 is SNHLY and CDR2 is FYNNEI. The CDR3 sequence is 15 residues long.